The 14 T cell receptor beta chains given below trace back to one sample, sequenced in a study of blood T cells in healthy people across ages (dated by TCRdb to the mid-2010s). Library creation used 5' RACE. Sequencing was carried out with an Illumina HiSeq 2500. A second PCR of about 7 to 12 cycles was run with a J-beta primer mix and a sample-barcoded 5' primer. The public reads were run again by TCRdb, first through fastp at Q25 and then through MiXCR, and only productive beta chains were kept. Rows are combined by CDR3 protein, so each entry shows the most common genes and DNA. This sample comprises about 1.8 million distinct CDR3 sequences, around half of them detected only once. The top ten clonotypes cover 2.1% of the sample. The specimen sequenced was blood. All receptors derive from a woman in her forties in good health.

J is TRBJ2-3 and V is TRBV6-5; D uncertain. Germline CDR1 and CDR2: MNHEY and SVGAGI. The V end lost 7 bases, the J end lost 7 bases, and 12 bases lay between the germline ends. The CDR3 has 12 amino acids. The CDR3 nucleotides are TGTGCCAGCAACAATCCAGGCTATACGCAGTATTTT. Translating it yields CASNNPGYTQYF.

The chain carries TRBV27 and TRBJ1-6, with no clear D. CDR3 length: 13 amino acids. Per the germline V gene, CDR1 is MNHEY and CDR2 is SMNVEV (reference sequence). Between the trimmed V and J ends, which lost 3 bases and 11 bases, there was a span of 11 bases. Here the CDR3 DNA reads TGTGCCAGCAGTTTCGGGCAGAGAACACCCCTCCACTTT. Translation gives CASSFGQRTPLHF.

The chain links TRBV20-1 to TRBJ2-4; D is unresolved. There are 17 residues in the CDR3. Germline V CDR1 and CDR2: DFQATT, SNEGSKA (reference sequence). V was clipped by 0 bases and J by 0 bases, with 15 bases between them. DNA for the CDR3: TGCAGTGCTAGAGACCCTAGGTTCCCTGTAGCCAAAAACATTCAGTACTTC. Translating gives CSARDPRFPVAKNIQYF.

V and J are TRBV3-1 and TRBJ2-5; 8 positions match TRBD2. Germline V gene lookup returns CDR1 LGHDT and CDR2 YNNKEL (reference sequence). V shed 7 bases, J shed 4 bases, and the junction held 17 bases outside the gene matches. The CDR3 spans 17 residues. Written as DNA, the CDR3 is TGTGCCAGCAACGATCCCCCTGGCGGGGGGACCCGAGAGACCCAGTACTTC. It codes for CASNDPPGGGTRETQYF.

This clonotype occurred a few times. The genes are TRBV10-2 and TRBJ2-3; TRBD2 matches at 11 bases. The CDR3 consists of 17 residues. The germline gives CDR1 WSHSY, CDR2 SAAADI. V trimming: 10 bases; J trimming: 2 bases; junction bases outside the gene matches: 14. CDR3 loop: CATEGSGGVGSTDTQYF. The CDR3, as DNA: TGCGCCACCGAGGGTAGCGGGGGGGTAGGATCCACAGATACGCAGTATTTT.

J is TRBJ1-4 and V is TRBV5-1; tentative D call: TRBD1 (5 bases). Trimming cost V 4 bases and J 5 bases, with 12 bases left between them. CDR1 SGHRS and CDR2 YFSETQ come from the germline V gene. The CDR3 runs 14 residues. The CDR3 here is CASSRDYGNEKLFF. DNA of the CDR3: TGCGCCAGCAGCCGGGACTATGGGAATGAAAAACTGTTTTTT.

V is TRBV6-5 and J is TRBJ1-2, with no clear D. This CDR3 region has 15 residues. Trimming pared 6 bases from V and 0 bases from J, leaving 14 bases between. The germline CDR1 and CDR2 sequences are MNHEY and SVGAGI. The CDR3 DNA reads as TGTGCCAGCAGGTGGCAGGAACCAGCTAACTATGGCTACACCTTC. Translated: CASRWQEPANYGYTF.

This clonotype showed up just a few times. The V gene is TRBV12-3 or TRBV12-4, the J gene TRBJ2-4; D might be TRBD2 (6 bases). V dropped 8 bases and J dropped 6 bases, with 14 bases sitting between them. There are 13 residues in the CDR3. The CDR3 region has the DNA TGTGCCAGCCGGACGGGGGACCCAAACATTCAGTACTTC. As protein: CASRTGDPNIQYF.

The table lists this clonotype with a few counts. J is TRBJ2-7 and V is TRBV14; D tentatively fits TRBD1 or TRBD2 (5 bases each). The CDR3 consists of 13 residues. V lost 5 bases and J 7 bases, leaving 15 bases between the germline ends. Germline V gene data show CDR1 as SGHDN and CDR2 as FVKESK. CDR3 protein: CASSGTSRAEQYF. CDR3 bases: TGTGCCAGCAGCGGGACCTCTAGGGCTGAGCAGTACTTC. The full variable domain, in which reference TRBV14 and TRBJ2-7 provide the parts outside the CDR3, is EAGVTQFPSHSVIEKGQTVTLRCDPISGHDNLYWYRRVMGKEIKFLLHFVKESKQDESGMPNNRFLAERTGGTYSTLKVQPAELEDSGVYFCASSGTSRAEQYFGPGTRLTVT.

This chain uses TRBV29-1 with TRBJ2-1; D gene ambiguous. The CDR3 totals 11 residues. Trimming left V 6 bases short and J 10 bases short, with 13 bases between. The V gene's germline CDR1 is SQVTM and CDR2 ANQGSEA. The CDR3, as DNA: TGCAGCGTCTGGGCCGGAGAAGAGCAGTTCTTC. This sequence encodes CSVWAGEEQFF.

J is TRBJ2-3 and V is TRBV20-1, with 8 bases matching TRBD2. J was trimmed by 0 bases and V by 5 bases; bases with no gene match: 10. Germline V gene lookup returns CDR1 DFQATT and CDR2 SNEGSKA (reference sequence). The CDR3 has 16 amino acids. CDR3 in amino acids: CSAYSGEVTSTDTQYF. Here the CDR3 DNA reads TGCAGTGCTTATAGCGGGGAGGTGACTAGCACAGATACGCAGTATTTT.

This sequence joins TRBV19 and TRBJ1-2; D perhaps matches TRBD1 (6 bases). Per the germline V gene, CDR1 is LNHDA and CDR2 is SQIVND (reference sequence). This CDR3 spans 12 amino acids. Trimming pared 6 bases from V and 8 bases from J, leaving 13 bases between. For the CDR3, the DNA is TGTGCCAGTAGCCGAAGGGGGGGAGGCTACACCTTC. Translation gives CASSRRGGGYTF.

This chain links TRBV7-2 with TRBJ1-2; possible D gene TRBD1, 6 bases. The V gene's germline CDR1 is SGHTA and CDR2 FQGNSA. Trimming removed 2 bases from V and 3 bases from J, with 16 bases in between. The length of the CDR3 is 16 residues. CDR3 sequence reads: CASSLTGNPSYYGYTF. The CDR3 coding sequence is TGTGCCAGCAGCTTAACAGGGAATCCCTCCTACTATGGCTACACCTTC.

The chain has TRBV24-1 and TRBJ2-1, with D perhaps matching TRBD2 (6 bases). Germline V gene sequence: CDR1 KGHDR, CDR2 SFDVKD. The V end lost 6 bases, the J end lost 8 bases, and 10 bases lay between the germline ends. The CDR3 has 12 amino acids. The CDR3 protein is CATSTSTHEQFF. In DNA, the CDR3 is TGTGCCACCAGTACTAGCACCCATGAGCAGTTCTTC.